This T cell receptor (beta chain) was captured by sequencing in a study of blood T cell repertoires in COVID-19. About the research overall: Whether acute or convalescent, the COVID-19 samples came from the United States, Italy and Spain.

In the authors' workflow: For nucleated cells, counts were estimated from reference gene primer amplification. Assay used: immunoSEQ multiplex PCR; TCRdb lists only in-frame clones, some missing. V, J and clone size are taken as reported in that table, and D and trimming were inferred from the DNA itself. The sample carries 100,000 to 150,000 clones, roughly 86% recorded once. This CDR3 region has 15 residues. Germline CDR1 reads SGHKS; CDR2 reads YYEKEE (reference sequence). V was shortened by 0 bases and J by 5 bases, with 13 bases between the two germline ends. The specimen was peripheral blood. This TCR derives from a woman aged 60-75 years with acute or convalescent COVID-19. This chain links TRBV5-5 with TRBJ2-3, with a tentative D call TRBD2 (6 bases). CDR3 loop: CASSLVGGIRDTQYF. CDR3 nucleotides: TGTGCCAGCAGCTTGGTGGGCGGGATCAGAGATACGCAGTATTTT. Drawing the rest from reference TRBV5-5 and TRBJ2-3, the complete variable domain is DAGVTQSPTHLIKTRGQQVTLRCSPISGHKSVSWYQQVLGQGPQFIFQYYEKEERGRGNFPDRFSARQFPNYSSELNVNALLLGDSALYLCASSLVGGIRDTQYFGPGTRLTVL.